This is a list of T cell receptor beta chains from one sample in a study of naive and memory T cell subsets. TCRdb re-derived calls from the UMI-ligation and nested PCR reads in MiXCR, one entry per CDR3 protein. The data show 19,000 or so distinct CDR3 sequences, with 11% seen just once and around 18% held by the top ten. The sample taken for sequencing was central memory CD8+ T cells from blood. The receptors here all came from a human donor in good health. CDR3s include the opening cysteine and the closing phenylalanine or tryptophan. Expanded clones get a size class; other rows say once, few or many, or leave the size out.

V gene,clone size,J gene,CDR3 protein
TRBV12-3/TRBV12-4,few,TRBJ1-1,CASSHRTGRTEAFF
TRBV28,many,TRBJ2-7,CASTRSGGASYEQYF
TRBV12-3/TRBV12-4,NA,TRBJ2-5,CASSPSGFETQYF
TRBV5-5,many,TRBJ1-1,CASSQDLNTEAFF
TRBV6-4,many,TRBJ2-3,CASSGTGGADTQYF
TRBV4-1,NA,TRBJ1-1,CASSQDGDRGTEAFF
TRBV25-1,few,TRBJ2-7,CASSGGTGLAGPSSYEQYF
TRBV5-5,NA,TRBJ1-5,CASSSGVVQPQHF
TRBV20-1,many,TRBJ2-7,CSARDNEQYF
TRBV6-5,many,TRBJ1-1,CASSYYGSGNTEAFF
TRBV2,few,TRBJ2-3,CASSAGLGTDTQYF
TRBV7-9,few,TRBJ2-7,CASSSLRSTHEQYF
TRBV7-8,many,TRBJ1-1,CASRGTLGRSTEAFF
TRBV20-1,NA,TRBJ2-1,CSASSSGRASDEQFF
TRBV11-2,few,TRBJ1-1,CASSLGGAGGRTEAFF
TRBV27,few,TRBJ2-1,CASGRGNEQFF
TRBV4-1,NA,TRBJ2-7,CASSQVAGTGFYEQYF
TRBV20-1,once,TRBJ2-1,CSARDLASGDLVDEQFF
TRBV3-1,few,TRBJ2-7,CASSQSWQTYEQYF
TRBV10-3,NA,TRBJ1-2,CAISESSTGAYGYTF
TRBV6-2/TRBV6-3,many,TRBJ2-1,CASSLAASYNEQFF
TRBV7-9,NA,TRBJ1-1,CASSVGVNEAFF
TRBV7-8,few,TRBJ1-1,CASSTLLGRATEAFF
TRBV5-1,NA,TRBJ2-1,CASSLASRGYSSYNEQFF
TRBV4-1,NA,TRBJ2-7,CASSQDSGPSYEQYF
TRBV4-1,NA,TRBJ1-1,CASSRSLYTEAFF
TRBV3-1,NA,TRBJ2-7,CASSHGPVYEQYF
TRBV19,few,TRBJ1-2,CASSMGVGSHGYTF
TRBV12-3/TRBV12-4,many,TRBJ1-3,CASSPGPSSGNTIYF
TRBV4-3,many,TRBJ2-7,CASSQDSQAAGAEQYF
TRBV6-6,few,TRBJ2-7,CASTPGESIAYEQYF
TRBV27,many,TRBJ1-1,CASSLQGNTEAFF
TRBV7-2,many,TRBJ2-4,CASSLEHQSAKNIQYF
TRBV27,many,TRBJ2-7,CASSSGVEGYEQYF
TRBV10-2,few,TRBJ1-1,CASRDGEAFF
TRBV30,few,TRBJ1-1,CACGKVTKALVGTEAFF
TRBV3-1,medium-sized,TRBJ2-7,CASSQDGDLYEQYF
TRBV3-1,many,TRBJ2-1,CASSPLALSSYNEQFF
TRBV4-3,NA,TRBJ1-1,CASSQDTGGNTEAFF
TRBV7-2,NA,TRBJ2-7,CASSLDTSTYEQYF
TRBV9,NA,TRBJ2-2,CASSVGLASGELFF
TRBV10-1,many,TRBJ2-7,CASSRDQTVYEQYF
TRBV19,NA,TRBJ1-2,CASSGPGNYGYTF
TRBV10-3,many,TRBJ1-1,CAIKGDREGTEAFF
TRBV20-1,NA,TRBJ2-7,CSATLAGGSHEQYF
TRBV12-3/TRBV12-4,medium-sized,TRBJ1-5,CASSLTGGRNQPQHF
TRBV6-2/TRBV6-3,many,TRBJ2-5,CASSSGMSVSQETQYF
TRBV10-2,NA,TRBJ1-2,CASKPGHQYGYTF
TRBV9,few,TRBJ2-2,CASSVATSRGELFF
TRBV7-9,many,TRBJ2-2,CASSSMDRGLTGELFF
TRBV11-1,NA,TRBJ2-7,CASSLRRDRNYEQYF
TRBV27,NA,TRBJ2-7,CASSPSQLRGLAGAPRFYEQYF
TRBV2,few,TRBJ2-5,CASRGLAGVQETQYF
TRBV20-1,NA,TRBJ2-3,CSARGSAGVVKGTQYF
TRBV15,NA,TRBJ2-7,CATSSGQGAYEQYF
TRBV27,medium-sized,TRBJ1-5,CASSPRVGNQPQHF
TRBV5-4,many,TRBJ1-6,CASSLVGPQNSPLHF
TRBV27,few,TRBJ2-5,CASSLSGARSGIETQYF